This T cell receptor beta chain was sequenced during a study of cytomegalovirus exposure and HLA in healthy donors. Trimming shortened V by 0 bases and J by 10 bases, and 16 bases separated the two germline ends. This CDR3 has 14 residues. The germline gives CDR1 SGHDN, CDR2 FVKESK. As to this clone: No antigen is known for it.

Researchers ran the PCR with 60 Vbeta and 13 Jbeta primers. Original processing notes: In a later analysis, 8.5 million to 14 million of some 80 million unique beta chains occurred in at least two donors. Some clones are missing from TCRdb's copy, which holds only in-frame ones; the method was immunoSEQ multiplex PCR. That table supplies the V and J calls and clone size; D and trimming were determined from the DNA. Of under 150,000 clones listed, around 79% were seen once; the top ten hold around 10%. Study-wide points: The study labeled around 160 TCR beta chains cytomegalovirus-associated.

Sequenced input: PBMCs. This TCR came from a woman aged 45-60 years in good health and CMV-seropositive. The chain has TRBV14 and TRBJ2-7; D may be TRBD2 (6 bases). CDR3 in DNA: TGTGCCAGCAGCCAAGATCTGGAGGGATTTAATCAGTACTTC. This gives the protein CASSQDLEGFNQYF.